The sequence of this T cell receptor (beta chain) was determined in a study of response to subunit inactivated influenza vaccine. Study-level points and caveats: Each seasonal influenza vaccination recruits few new T cells, the authors suggested.

This clonotype was counted many times. Its antigen is unidentified. TCRdb called the RT-PCR reads again in MiXCR, with one record for every CDR3 protein. The sample lists a few hundred thousand distinct CDR3 sequences; around 15% were seen once. Per germline, CDR1 SGHAT and CDR2 FQNNGV. V lost 1 base and J 6 bases, leaving 13 bases between the germline ends. The length of the CDR3 is 14 residues. The TCR sequence derives from a man between 50 and 59 years old who received an inactivated influenza vaccine. Sample: PBMCs from blood, taken 11 to 12 days after vaccination. This chain uses TRBV11-2 with TRBJ2-7; D uncertain. The CDR3 sequence is CASSLGAAFGEQYF. CDR3 sequence (DNA): TGTGCCAGCAGCTTAGGGGCAGCCTTCGGCGAGCAGTACTTC. The whole variable domain, remainder taken from reference TRBV11-2 and TRBJ2-7, is EAGVAQSPRYKIIEKRQSVAFWCNPISGHATLYWYQQILGQGPKLLIQFQNNGVVDDSQLPKDRFSAERLKGVDSTLKIQPAKLEDSAVYLCASSLGAAFGEQYFGPGTRLTVT.